The present T cell receptor (beta chain) was sequenced within a study of blood T cell repertoires in COVID-19. After removal of 5 bases from V and 3 bases from J, the junction contained 8 bases not matched to a gene. CDR1 MGHRA and CDR2 YSYEKL come from the germline V gene. This CDR3 spans 15 amino acids. The repertoire was sequenced with immunoSEQ multiplex PCR; TCRdb's copy has only in-frame clones and lacks some. In the table there are some 180,000 clones, approximately 89% of which are singletons. The chain recombines TRBV4-1 with TRBJ1-1, with 8 nucleotides matching TRBD1. The receptor comes from a man aged 40-55 years who had recovered from COVID-19. Source material: PBMCs or T cells enriched from blood (not recorded which). In nucleotides, the CDR3 is TGCGCCAGCAGCTTGCGGACAGGGCAGGACACTGAAGCTTTCTTT. Translation: CASSLRTGQDTEAFF.